This TCR beta chain stems from a study of cytomegalovirus exposure and HLA in healthy donors. Study-wide results and limits: Analysis was carried out at a later point, and it linked a missense DCLRE1C variant to TCR beta V- and J-gene trimming. TCR association rates varied by HLA locus in a later analysis, with DRB1 highest and HLA-C lowest. The study assumed roughly uniform donor sequencing depth for presence/absence analyses. In a later analysis, productive TCRs from donors in an Asian-associated ancestry cluster reportedly carried fewer N-insertions than the cohort mean.

Regarding this clone: Its antigen is currently unknown.

PCR used 60 Vbeta primers and 13 Jbeta primers. Some clones are missing from TCRdb's copy, which holds only in-frame ones; the method was immunoSEQ multiplex PCR. The table includes under 200,000 clones, 75% to 85% detected once. CDR3 length: 16 amino acids. The V end lost 2 bases, the J end lost 8 bases, and 20 bases lay between the germline ends. Germline CDR1 and CDR2: MNHEY and SVGAGI. The chain has TRBV6-5 and TRBJ2-3, with a tentative D call TRBD2 (6 bases). The sequenced sample consisted of PBMCs. The clonotype originates from a girl aged 2-10 years in good health and CMV-seropositive. CDR3 in DNA: TGTGCCAGCAGTTACCCGACAGCAGGAGGGCCGGGTACGCAGTATTTT. Its translation is CASSYPTAGGPGTQYF.